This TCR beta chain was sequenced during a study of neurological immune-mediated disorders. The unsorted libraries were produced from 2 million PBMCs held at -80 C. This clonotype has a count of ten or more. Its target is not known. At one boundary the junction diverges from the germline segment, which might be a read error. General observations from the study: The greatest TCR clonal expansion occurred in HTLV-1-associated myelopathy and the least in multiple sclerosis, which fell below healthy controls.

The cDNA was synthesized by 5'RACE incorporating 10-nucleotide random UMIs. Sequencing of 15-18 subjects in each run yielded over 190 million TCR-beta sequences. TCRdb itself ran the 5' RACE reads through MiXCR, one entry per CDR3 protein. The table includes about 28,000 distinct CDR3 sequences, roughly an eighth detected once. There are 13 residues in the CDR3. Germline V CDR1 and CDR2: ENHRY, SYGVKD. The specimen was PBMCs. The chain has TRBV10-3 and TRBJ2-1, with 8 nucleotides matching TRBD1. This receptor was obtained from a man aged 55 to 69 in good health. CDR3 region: CAIKNGGLDRALF. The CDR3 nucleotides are TGTGCCATCAAAAACGGGGGTTTGGACAGGGCCTTATTC.